These T cell receptor beta chains were read from a single sample in a study of beta chain features in type 1 diabetes. Data came from immunoSEQ multiplex PCR; TCRdb stores just in-frame clones and leaves some out. The sample yields about 470,000 clones, roughly 30% seen once. The specimen was naive CD4+ T cells from blood. These TCRs come from a man aged 18 to 30 in good health. CDR3s include the opening cysteine and the closing phenylalanine or tryptophan. D genes are given only for firm matches. Size is stated for part of the rows, as once, few or many counts, or as a class when the clone is expanded.

d_call clone_size j_call v_call cdr3_aa cdr3_nt
TRBD2 few TRBJ2-7 TRBV18 CASSPVSGGTTYEQYF TGTGCCAGCTCACCAGTGAGCGGGGGGACAACCTACGAGCAGTACTTC
. . TRBJ2-3 TRBV30 CAWSASARNTQYF TGTGCCTGGAGTGCAAGTGCCAGGAATACGCAGTATTTT
. . TRBJ2-5 TRBV25-1 CASSEHGLGETQYF TGTGCCAGCAGTGAGCATGGACTGGGAGAGACCCAGTACTTC
. . TRBJ2-5 TRBV9 CASSVGGGSGFHETQYF TGTGCCAGCAGCGTAGGTGGAGGGAGCGGGTTCCACGAGACCCAGTACTTC
. . TRBJ1-1 TRBV7-2 CASSLAGVRAFF TGTGCCAGCAGCTTAGCTGGGGTGCGAGCTTTCTTT
. . TRBJ2-7 TRBV28 CASSRGGPYEQYF TGTGCCAGCAGTCGAGGGGGACCCTACGAGCAGTACTTC
. few TRBJ1-5 TRBV30 CAWSPVRGIKPQHF TGTGCCTGGAGTCCTGTGCGGGGCATCAAGCCCCAGCATTTT
TRBD1 . TRBJ2-3 TRBV30 CAWARDRAGNTQYF TGTGCCTGGGCCCGGGACAGGGCGGGAAATACGCAGTATTTT
TRBD2 . TRBJ2-1 TRBV6-6 CASSGSSGAYEQFF TGTGCCAGCAGTGGGTCTAGCGGGGCCTATGAGCAGTTCTTC
. . TRBJ2-7 TRBV25-1 CASSLDRSYEQYF TGTGCCAGCAGCCTAGACAGGTCCTACGAGCAGTACTTC
TRBD1 . TRBJ2-7 TRBV29-1 CSVGTVSSYEQYF TGCAGCGTGGGGACAGTGAGCTCCTACGAGCAGTACTTC
. few TRBJ2-3 TRBV30 CAWSAAVTDTQYF TGTGCCTGGAGTGCGGCGGTCACAGATACGCAGTATTTT
TRBD2 few TRBJ2-3 TRBV7-2 CASSFGTSGSGNTQYF TGTGCCAGCAGCTTCGGGACTAGCGGGAGTGGGAATACGCAGTATTTT
. . TRBJ2-7 TRBV15 CATSSLTGIYEQYF TGTGCCACCAGCAGTCTGACTGGCATCTACGAGCAGTACTTC
. few TRBJ2-3 TRBV29-1 CSVERGRTDTQYF TGCAGCGTTGAAAGGGGACGCACAGATACGCAGTATTTT
. few TRBJ2-4 TRBV5-1 CASSLPGSSKNIQYF TGCGCCAGCAGCTTGCCAGGTTCGTCCAAAAACATTCAGTACTTC
. . TRBJ2-1 TRBV10-3 CSLGGIHNEQFF TGTAGTCTAGGGGGGATTCACAATGAGCAGTTCTTC
TRBD2 . TRBJ2-7 TRBV4-2 CASSQIAGPTLEQYF TGTGCCAGCAGCCAAATAGCGGGTCCTACTCTTGAGCAGTACTTC
. . TRBJ2-1 TRBV19 CASSMYPESSYNEQFF TGTGCCAGTAGTATGTATCCGGAAAGCTCCTACAATGAGCAGTTCTTC
. . TRBJ2-3 TRBV6-5 CAGSPPGRTDTQYF TGTGCCGGCAGCCCTCCCGGGCGCACAGATACGCAGTATTTT
. . TRBJ2-5 TRBV11-2 CASSLGAWVTQYF TGTGCCAGCAGCCTCGGGGCGTGGGTGACCCAGTACTTC
TRBD1 . TRBJ2-7 TRBV30 CAWSGDRRSYEQYF TGTGCCTGGAGTGGGGACAGGAGATCCTACGAGCAGTACTTC
. . TRBJ1-2 TRBV6-6 CASSSRTVDLYGYTF TGTGCCAGCAGTTCCCGGACGGTGGACCTCTATGGCTACACCTTC
TRBD2 . TRBJ2-1 TRBV4-2 CASSQVRAGDGSYNEQFF TGTGCCAGCAGCCAAGTGAGGGCGGGAGATGGTTCCTACAATGAGCAGTTCTTC
TRBD1 . TRBJ2-1 TRBV19 CASTPDRAYNEQFF TGTGCCAGTACCCCGGACAGGGCTTACAATGAGCAGTTCTTC
. . TRBJ2-2 TRBV29-1 CSAEKNTGELFF TGCAGCGCCGAGAAGAACACCGGGGAGCTGTTTTTT
TRBD1 . TRBJ2-1 TRBV15 CATSRLLWTGGGNEQFF TGTGCCACCAGCAGACTCCTCTGGACAGGGGGCGGCAATGAGCAGTTCTTC
. . TRBJ2-3 TRBV29-1 CSVADITDTQYF TGCAGCGTTGCTGATATAACAGATACGCAGTATTTT
TRBD1 . TRBJ2-7 TRBV20-1 CSAGQAYEQYF TGCAGTGCGGGACAGGCCTACGAGCAGTACTTC
. . TRBJ2-5 TRBV7-9 CASSPLPGKATQYF TGTGCCAGCAGCCCCTTACCGGGTAAAGCGACCCAGTACTTC
TRBD2 . TRBJ2-3 TRBV5-1 CASSPYSSGGYTDTQYF TGCGCCAGCAGCCCGTACTCTAGCGGGGGCTACACAGATACGCAGTATTTT
. . TRBJ2-7 TRBV29-1 CSASPGSYEQYF TGCAGCGCCTCGCCGGGCTCCTACGAGCAGTACTTC
TRBD2 . TRBJ2-5 TRBV4-2 CASSQGDSSGGGETQYF TGTGCCAGCAGCCAAGGCGATTCTAGCGGAGGCGGAGAGACCCAGTACTTC
. . TRBJ2-1 TRBV9 CASSVDPVSPYNEQFF TGTGCCAGCAGCGTAGATCCGGTATCTCCCTACAATGAGCAGTTCTTC
. . TRBJ2-7 TRBV5-1 CASSLDHENEQYF TGCGCCAGCAGCTTGGACCATGAAAACGAGCAGTACTTC
. few TRBJ2-5 TRBV5-1 CASSLLSGQETQYF TGCGCCAGCAGCTTGTTAAGCGGGCAAGAGACCCAGTACTTC
. . TRBJ2-2 TRBV4-2 CASSQEVGQNTGELFF TGTGCCAGCAGCCAAGAAGTAGGTCAGAACACCGGGGAGCTGTTTTTT
. few TRBJ2-7 TRBV6-1 CASSIVPEQYF TGTGCCAGCAGTATAGTCCCCGAGCAGTACTTC
. . TRBJ2-4 TRBV5-4 CAYRRGIENIQYF TGTGCCTACCGACGCGGGATTGAAAACATTCAGTACTTC
. once TRBJ1-2 TRBV4-3 CASSQNLKSSYGYTF TGCGCCAGCAGCCAAAACCTCAAATCGAGCTATGGCTACACCTTC
TRBD1 . TRBJ2-1 TRBV7-2 CASSPGTAYNEQFF TGTGCCAGCAGCCCCGGGACAGCCTACAATGAGCAGTTCTTC